This T cell receptor (beta chain) was identified during a study of Ad26.COV2.S vaccination and SARS-CoV-2 variants. General study findings and limits: TCR breadth and depth analyses may have underestimated total T cell responses. For non-spike TCRs, breadth in vaccine recipients resembled that in placebo recipients. Vaccine recipients showed a spike-specific TCR breadth that was higher than in placebo recipients. Reports say spike-specific CD8+ and CD4+ T cell responses covered substantial breadth after vaccination.

Looked up from germline, CDR1 is SGHVS and CDR2 is FNYEAQ. This CDR3 spans 14 amino acids. Trimming left V 5 bases short and J 5 bases short, with 13 bases between. Assay used: immunoSEQ multiplex PCR; TCRdb lists only in-frame clones, some missing. The sample lists 85,000 to 95,000 clones, roughly 84% occurring once. In its sample, this clone was seen a few times. Its target is not known. The rearrangement links TRBV7-6 to TRBJ1-5; a possible D gene is TRBD1 (6 bases). The sample was peripheral blood, taken after recovery from COVID-19. The clonotype comes from a human donor who had recovered from COVID-19. DNA of the CDR3: TGTGCCAGCAGCACAGGGTCCCCCGATCAGCCCCAGCATTTT. It is translated as CASSTGSPDQPQHF.